Listed below are T cell receptor beta chains from one sample, sequenced in a study of blood T cell repertoires in COVID-19. Measured with immunoSEQ multiplex PCR; TCRdb has only the in-frame clones, and not every one. The profile shows some 300,000 clones, around 90% of them singletons. Specimen: peripheral blood. Every receptor here comes from a middle-aged woman with COVID-19, enrolled during active disease. The conserved cysteine and the conserved F or W are not part of the CDR3 here.

v_gene | len | CDR3aa
TRBV5-1 | 13 | ASSRGPNRGETQY
TRBV28 | 11 | AILDGRNTEAF
TRBV19 | 13 | ASSSTVSGANVLT
TRBV4-3 | 13 | ASSQEEGGTYEQY
TRBV10-2 | 10 | ASRAGRYEQY
TRBV7-9 | 13 | ASSSTSGSGTEAF
TRBV6-2/TRBV6-3 | 10 | ASSPRRQPQH
TRBV18 | 13 | ASSPYQDRNTEAF
TRBV19 | 13 | ASSLGTGPNEKLF
TRBV13 | 17 | ASSLRGPPSGSTTDTQY
TRBV5-6 | 15 | ASSPRLAGRMTGELF
TRBV2 | 10 | ASGRELNIQY
TRBV27 | 13 | ASTLLGTGENEQY
TRBV9 | 13 | ASSPMGLAGVEQY
TRBV12-3/TRBV12-4 | 11 | ASTRTHDNEQF
TRBV19 | 11 | ASINSGGREQF
TRBV6-2/TRBV6-3 | 15 | ASSFGGFSTSGNTIY
TRBV9 | 13 | ASSGVQGPNSPLH
TRBV6-1 | 10 | ASSETRGEQY
TRBV18 | 13 | ASSQWTGEDSPLH
TRBV6-5 | 12 | ASSYSAVNTEAF
TRBV15 | 12 | ATSRLRGADTQY
TRBV6-5 | 12 | ASSGGRFSYEQY
TRBV19 | 11 | ASSRVTHYGYT
TRBV6-2/TRBV6-3 | 11 | ASSMTEASEAF
TRBV6-5 | 13 | ASSYGVGGGTEAF
TRBV2 | 13 | ASDRAGRGNQPQH
TRBV12-5 | 14 | ASGFNPGQGPYGYT
TRBV9 | 13 | ASSVGQNRLYEQY
TRBV5-1 | 13 | ASSPTRRTAYEQY
TRBV9 | 13 | ASSVDQGYNSPLH
TRBV27 | 13 | ASSFKAGVPGELF
TRBV19 | 13 | ASSIAGSSYNEQF
TRBV19 | 15 | ASSILDGDRVNTEAF
TRBV11-2 | 14 | ASSRVGGRSVTEAF
TRBV10-3 | 12 | AIRGSREGQPQH
TRBV5-1 | 13 | ASRIGTSPYNEQF
TRBV28 | 15 | ASSLTATGATNEKLF
TRBV27 | 17 | ASSPTLFALAGAYNEQF
TRBV29-1 | 13 | SVLDTGGSGNTIY
TRBV18 | 13 | ASSPSWTGDTEAF
TRBV9 | 13 | ASSPIDRYQETQY
TRBV7-9 | 14 | ASRASGGVSYNEQF
TRBV24-1 | 18 | ATSDELAGGPDLRTDTQY
TRBV9 | 13 | ASSFSGTSEETQY
TRBV7-2 | 14 | ASSLVVQGSNQPQH
TRBV4-1 | 12 | ASSLIPGGEKLF
TRBV5-6 | 15 | ASSLRTSGGRYNEQF
TRBV12-3/TRBV12-4 | 9 | ASRQTSATF
TRBV29-1 | 10 | SVGWGRTEAF
TRBV10-2 | 8 | ATRDYEQY
TRBV7-9 | 10 | ASSPGGRELF
TRBV27 | 12 | ASAPGGARSPLH